The 25 T cell receptor beta chains given below trace back to one sample, sequenced in a study of T cells after somatic rescue of genetic block. Assay: immunoSEQ multiplex PCR; the TCRdb copy retains only in-frame clones and omits some. The sample holds fewer than 15,000 clones, 55% to 75% seen once. Sequencing was performed on peripheral blood mononuclear cells (PBMCs). These receptor sequences come from a boy aged 10-17 years.

V usage is TRBV9 and J usage is TRBJ2-3; D uncertain. V shed 4 bases and J shed 6 bases, with 12 bases lying between them. The CDR3 extends over 13 amino acids. Germline CDR1 is SGDLS and CDR2 is YYNGEE. CDR3: CASSPPLADTQYF. In DNA, the CDR3 is TGTGCCAGCAGCCCCCCTTTAGCCGATACGCAGTATTTT.

V is TRBV6-5 and J is TRBJ1-2, with TRBD1 as a possible D gene (5 bases). Trimming stripped 2 bases from V and 7 bases from J, with 11 bases between. The CDR3 is 13 residues long. CDR1 is MNHEY and CDR2 is SVGAGI in the germline V gene. The CDR3 coding sequence is TGTGCCAGCAGTTACCTCAGGGCAGGTGGCTACACCTTC. Amino acid sequence: CASSYLRAGGYTF.

The V and J genes are TRBV18 and TRBJ2-5, with D possibly matching TRBD2 (6 bases). The germline V and J ends were trimmed by 1 base and 5 bases, with 20 bases remaining between them. This CDR3 region has 17 residues. CDR1 and CDR2 from the germline V gene are KGHSH and LQKENI. As DNA, the CDR3 is TGTGCCAGCTCACCACGACTCGCCCGGGGGTTGGGGGAGACCCAGTACTTC. As protein: CASSPRLARGLGETQYF.

The V and J genes are TRBV14 and TRBJ1-6; D not certain. The CDR3 spans 15 residues. Germline V gene data show CDR1 as SGHDN and CDR2 as FVKESK. V gave up 0 bases and J gave up 3 bases, with 6 bases separating them. CDR3 amino acids: CASSQEQHYNSPLHF. CDR3 coding DNA: TGTGCCAGCAGCCAAGAACAGCACTATAATTCACCCCTCCACTTT.

V gene TRBV15 combines with J gene TRBJ2-3, with 12 nucleotides matching TRBD2. V shed 2 bases and J 2 bases; nucleotides not matched to a gene: 5. This CDR3 comprises 17 residues. CDR1 and CDR2 (germline): LNHNV, YYDKDF (reference sequence). In nucleotides, the CDR3 is TGTGCCACCAGCAGACCCAGGACTAGCGGGAACACAGATACGCAGTATTTT. Its protein product is CATSRPRTSGNTDTQYF.

The chain is built from TRBV11-2 and TRBJ1-1, with no clear D. Germline V gene lookup returns CDR1 SGHAT and CDR2 FQNNGV. Trimming took off 5 bases at V and 3 bases at J, with 10 bases between the two ends. The CDR3 sequence is 13 residues long. For the CDR3, the DNA is TGTGCCAGCAGCACCCAGACGTACACTGAAGCTTTCTTT. Encoded protein: CASSTQTYTEAFF.

The gene calls are TRBV28 and TRBJ2-7; unclear D gene. This CDR3 is built from 11 residues. V lost 10 bases to trimming and J lost 2 bases, with 9 bases between them. Germline V gene data show CDR1 as MDHEN and CDR2 as SYDVKM. CDR3 sequence reads: CATALPYEQYF. The CDR3 nucleotides read TGTGCCACCGCCCTCCCCTACGAGCAGTACTTC.

The chain carries TRBV5-1 and TRBJ1-3, with D possibly TRBD1 on 5 matching bases. Trimming pared 0 bases from V and 4 bases from J, leaving 11 bases between. This CDR3 region has 15 residues. Per germline, CDR1 SGHRS and CDR2 YFSETQ. CDR3 in amino acids: CASSLEGTLGNTIYF. DNA of the CDR3: TGCGCCAGCAGCTTGGAAGGGACTCTAGGAAACACCATATATTTT.

The rearrangement joins TRBV5-5 to TRBJ2-3; 8 nucleotides match TRBD2. The ends lost 4 bases at V and 3 bases at J; junction bases unmatched: 4. The CDR3 is made up of 14 amino acids. Germline V CDR1 and CDR2: SGHKS, YYEKEE (reference sequence). DNA of the CDR3: TGTGCCAGCAGCGTCGGGACTAGAACAGATACGCAGTATTTT. It is translated as CASSVGTRTDTQYF.

V usage is TRBV5-6 and J usage is TRBJ2-7, with 9 positions matching TRBD1. The germline CDR1 and CDR2 sequences are SGHDT and YYEEEE. The CDR3 has 16 residues. The ends lost 4 bases at V and 2 bases at J; junction bases unmatched: 10. The CDR3 DNA reads as TGTGCCAGCAGCCGAACACCGGGACAGGGCCCCTACGAGCAGTACTTC. Its translation is CASSRTPGQGPYEQYF.

This chain connects TRBV6-1 to TRBJ2-2, with D maybe TRBD1 (6 bases). V was shortened by 5 bases and J by 1 base, with 11 bases between the two germline ends. This CDR3 contains 15 residues. Germline V gene lookup returns CDR1 MNHNS and CDR2 SASEGT. The CDR3 region is CASSFQGRNTGELFF. The CDR3 DNA follows: TGTGCCAGCAGTTTCCAGGGGAGGAACACCGGGGAGCTGTTTTTT.

The chain recombines TRBV5-4 with TRBJ1-2; D may be TRBD1 (6 bases). V was pared by 4 bases and J by 4 bases, with 11 bases between. Germline CDR1 is SGHNT and CDR2 is YYREEE (reference sequence). CDR3 size: 13 residues. The CDR3 region has the DNA TGTGCCAGCAGCGTTGGGACAAGCTATGGCTACACCTTC. Residues: CASSVGTSYGYTF.

This clone came up a few times. This chain uses TRBV18 with TRBJ1-1, with 9 positions matching TRBD1. The V and J ends lost 3 bases and 9 bases, in that order; junction bases with no gene match: 2. The CDR3 runs to 12 residues. Per the germline V gene, CDR1 is KGHSH and CDR2 is LQKENI. CDR3 in DNA: TGTGCCAGCTCACCGACAGGGGGGCAAGCTTTCTTT. As protein: CASSPTGGQAFF.

This sequence joins TRBV5-4 and TRBJ2-5, with a possible D match to TRBD1 (5 bases). Germline V lookup: CDR1 SGHNT, CDR2 YYREEE (reference sequence). CDR3 length equals 14 residues. The V and J ends lost 4 bases and 4 bases respectively, with 14 bases between them. CDR3 region: CASSTGPGLETQYF. The CDR3 bases are TGTGCCAGCAGCACGGGCCCAGGGTTAGAGACCCAGTACTTC.

This clone has just a few counts. The rearrangement joins TRBV6-5 to TRBJ1-1; TRBD1 is a possible D gene (5 bases). V shed 0 bases and J shed 0 bases, with 8 bases lying between them. The CDR3 totals 15 residues. Per germline, CDR1 MNHEY and CDR2 SVGAGI. The CDR3 bases are TGTGCCAGCAGTTACTCGCGGGGGATGAACACTGAAGCTTTCTTT. Translated: CASSYSRGMNTEAFF.

This clone was counted a few times. The chain couples TRBV10-1 to TRBJ1-4, with D uncertain. The germline V gene has CDR1 WNHNN and CDR2 SYGVQD (reference sequence). This CDR3 is built from 13 residues. The V gene lost 6 bases and the J gene lost 4 bases, with 9 bases spanning the gap. The CDR3 DNA reads as TGCGCCAGCAGCCGGGTAATTAATGAAAAACTGTTTTTT. Its protein product is CASSRVINEKLFF.

The V call is TRBV13, the J call TRBJ2-5; 10 nucleotides agree with TRBD2. CDR3 length equals 17 residues. Germline V gives CDR1 PRHDT, CDR2 FYEKMQ (reference sequence). V shed 5 bases, J shed 2 bases, and the junction held 11 bases outside the gene matches. The DNA of the CDR3 is TGTGCCAGCAGCCCCCGGATAGCGGGGGGAGGGCAAGAGACCCAGTACTTC. It specifies CASSPRIAGGGQETQYF.

This clone was observed a handful of times. The genes are TRBV10-3 and TRBJ1-4, with D unclear. The germline V and J ends were trimmed by 2 bases and 3 bases, with 7 bases remaining between them. This CDR3 comprises 14 residues. Germline-derived CDR1 and CDR2 are ENHRY and SYGVKD. The CDR3 DNA follows: TGTGCCATCAGTGAGGGAGGGTCTAATGAAAAACTGTTTTTT. Translating gives CAISEGGSNEKLFF.

The chain's CDR3 is CASSFVGADNEKLFF. CDR3 DNA: TGTGCCAGCAGTTTTGTAGGGGCGGATAATGAAAAACTGTTTTTT. J is TRBJ1-4 and V is TRBV28; maybe TRBD1 (5 bases). The CDR3 runs to 15 residues. From germline, CDR1 is MDHEN and CDR2 SYDVKM. Deletions cut 3 bases from V and 4 bases from J, with 12 bases between.

The V and J genes are TRBV5-1 and TRBJ1-1; TRBD1 matches 8 bases. J lost 7 bases, V lost 0 bases, and 11 bases had no gene match. CDR1 is SGHRS and CDR2 is YFSETQ in the germline V gene. This CDR3 has 16 residues. The DNA of the CDR3 is TGCGCCAGCAGCTTGGCCAGGGGGACAGGTTTCCTTGAAGCTTTCTTT. Amino acids: CASSLARGTGFLEAFF. The full variable domain, with the rest looked up from reference TRBV5-1 and TRBJ1-1, is KAGVTQTPRYLIKTRGQQVTLSCSPISGHRSVSWYQQTPGQGLQFLFEYFSETQRNKGNFPGRFSGRQFSNSRSEMNVSTLELGDSALYLCASSLARGTGFLEAFFGQGTRLTVV.

The chain combines TRBV29-1 with TRBJ2-1; 8 bases map to TRBD2. CDR3 length: 14 residues. The germline V gene encodes CDR1 SQVTM and CDR2 ANQGSEA. V was pared by 7 bases and J by 7 bases, with 12 bases of the junction left unmatched. CDR3 sequence reads: CSALAGASRNEQFF. The CDR3 DNA reads as TGCAGCGCCCTAGCGGGTGCGAGCAGGAATGAGCAGTTCTTC.

This chain uses TRBV14 with TRBJ1-1; D ambiguous. The CDR3 is made up of 12 amino acids. The V gene lost 1 base and the J gene lost 9 bases, with 9 bases spanning the gap. Germline-derived CDR1 and CDR2 are SGHDN and FVKESK. The CDR3 loop reads CASSQARFKAFF. The CDR3 DNA is TGTGCCAGCAGCCAAGCCCGTTTTAAAGCTTTCTTT.

The rearrangement uses TRBV5-1 and TRBJ2-2, with 7 positions matching TRBD2. The trim removed 5 bases at V and 3 bases at J, leaving 4 bases unmatched. This CDR3 has 14 residues. The V gene's germline CDR1 is SGHRS and CDR2 YFSETQ. The CDR3 region is CASRGRGDTGELFF. CDR3 DNA: TGCGCCAGCAGAGGACGGGGGGACACCGGGGAGCTGTTTTTT. Together with reference TRBV5-1 and TRBJ2-2, the CDR3 gives the full variable domain: KAGVTQTPRYLIKTRGQQVTLSCSPISGHRSVSWYQQTPGQGLQFLFEYFSETQRNKGNFPGRFSGRQFSNSRSEMNVSTLELGDSALYLCASRGRGDTGELFFGEGSRLTVL.

The chain combines TRBV6-1 with TRBJ1-1; no reliable D call. Trimming removed 6 bases at V and 2 bases at J, with 4 bases between. This CDR3 region has 11 residues. Germline CDR1 MNHNS, CDR2 SASEGT. The CDR3 reads CASRVNTEAFF. The CDR3 nucleotides are TGTGCCAGCAGGGTAAACACTGAAGCTTTCTTT.

The J gene is TRBJ1-5, the V gene TRBV27, with 9 bases aligning to TRBD1. With 5 bases clipped from V and 4 bases from J, the junction kept 9 bases outside the gene matches. This CDR3 is 16 amino acids long. CDR1 MNHEY and CDR2 SMNVEV come from the germline V gene (reference sequence). This chain's CDR3 is CASSPRRGQGNQPQHF. In DNA form, the CDR3 reads TGTGCCAGCAGTCCTCGGAGAGGACAGGGGAATCAGCCCCAGCATTTT.